This T cell receptor (beta chain) emerged from a study of Graves' ophthalmopathy and Graves' hyperthyroidism. Study-level results: In blood appeared most of the expanded thyroid clonotypes whose frequency exceeded 0.001. It was with 70.59% sensitivity and about 73% specificity that the model predicted ophthalmopathy progression.

Amplification of the TCR beta CDR3 regions used RNA transcripts (as template). HTBI primers primed a first-round RT-PCR, and a second-round multiplex PCR followed. MiXCR, run by TCRdb on the multiplex PCR reads, gives a single entry per CDR3 protein. The data contain over a million distinct CDR3 sequences, 35% to 40% of them singletons. V lost 5 bases and J lost 10, with 14 bases in between. Germline V gene lookup returns CDR1 SEHNR and CDR2 FQNEAQ (reference sequence). This CDR3 has 12 residues. Ages of hyperthyroidism patients ran from 18 to 65, and their diagnoses were new, under 2 months' duration. This clonotype was observed many times. Its antigen is not identified.

The rearrangement links TRBV7-9 to TRBJ1-1; D gene unclear. The TCR originated in an adult man with Graves' hyperthyroidism. The material sequenced was peripheral blood or thyroid tissue (not recorded which). The CDR3 protein is CASSQHSLGAFF. Here the CDR3 DNA reads TGTGCCAGCAGCCAGCATTCCCTCGGAGCTTTCTTT.